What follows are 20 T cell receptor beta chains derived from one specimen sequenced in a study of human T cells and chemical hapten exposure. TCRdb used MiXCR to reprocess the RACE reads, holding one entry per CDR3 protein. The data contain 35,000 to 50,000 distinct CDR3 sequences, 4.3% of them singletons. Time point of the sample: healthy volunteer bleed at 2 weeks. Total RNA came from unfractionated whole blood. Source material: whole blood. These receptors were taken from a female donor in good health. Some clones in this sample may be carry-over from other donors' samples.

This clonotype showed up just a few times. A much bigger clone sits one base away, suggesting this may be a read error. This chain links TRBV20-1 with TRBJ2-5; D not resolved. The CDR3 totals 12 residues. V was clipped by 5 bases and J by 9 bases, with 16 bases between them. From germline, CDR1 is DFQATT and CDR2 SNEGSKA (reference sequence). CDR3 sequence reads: CSALGGEYAQYF. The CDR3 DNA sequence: TGCAGTGCTCTCGGCGGTGAGTACGCCCAGTACTTC.

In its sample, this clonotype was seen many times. The CDR3 DNA reads as TGTGCCAGCAGCGTAGGGGTGGGGATGAACACCGGGGAGCTGTTTTTT. This encodes CASSVGVGMNTGELFF. The chain recombines TRBV9 with TRBJ2-2; D is uncertain. CDR1 and CDR2 (germline): SGDLS, YYNGEE. The CDR3 consists of 16 residues. The germline V and J ends were trimmed by 0 bases and 1 base, with 10 bases remaining between them. Complete variable domain (other parts from reference TRBV9 and TRBJ2-2): DSGVTQTPKHLITATGQRVTLRCSPRSGDLSVYWYQQSLDQGLQFLIQYYNGEERAKGNILERFSAQQFPDLHSELNLSSLELGDSALYFCASSVGVGMNTGELFFGEGSRLTVL.

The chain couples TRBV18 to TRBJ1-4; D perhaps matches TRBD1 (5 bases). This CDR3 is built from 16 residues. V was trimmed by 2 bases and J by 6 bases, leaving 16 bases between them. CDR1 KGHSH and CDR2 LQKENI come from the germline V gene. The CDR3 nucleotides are TGTGCCAGCTCACCAGATATGGGACGATCGGATGAAAAACTGTTTTTT. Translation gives CASSPDMGRSDEKLFF.

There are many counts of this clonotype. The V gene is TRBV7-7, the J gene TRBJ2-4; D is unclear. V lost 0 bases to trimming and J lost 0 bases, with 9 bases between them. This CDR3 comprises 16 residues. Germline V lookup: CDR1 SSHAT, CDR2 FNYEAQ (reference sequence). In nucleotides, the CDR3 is TGTGCCAGCAGCTTAGCTTCGGAAGTAGCCAAAAACATTCAGTACTTC. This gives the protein CASSLASEVAKNIQYF.

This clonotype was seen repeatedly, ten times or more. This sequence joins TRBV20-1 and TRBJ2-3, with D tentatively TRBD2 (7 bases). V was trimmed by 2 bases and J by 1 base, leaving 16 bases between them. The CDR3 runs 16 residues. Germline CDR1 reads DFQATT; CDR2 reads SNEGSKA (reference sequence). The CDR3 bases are TGCAGTGCTAGACGCGCGGGGGCACGCGGCACAGATACGCAGTATTTT. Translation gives CSARRAGARGTDTQYF.

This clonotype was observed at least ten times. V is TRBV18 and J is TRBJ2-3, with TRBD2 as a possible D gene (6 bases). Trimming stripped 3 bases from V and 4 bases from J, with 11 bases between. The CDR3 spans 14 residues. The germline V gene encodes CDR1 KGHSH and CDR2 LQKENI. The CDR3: CASSPTGVSDTQYF. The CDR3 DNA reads TGTGCCAGCTCACCGACGGGGGTTTCAGATACGCAGTATTTT.

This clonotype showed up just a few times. CDR3 residues: CASSQGRQWSSRRHF. DNA of the CDR3: TGTGCCAGCAGCCAGGGTCGGCAGTGGTCTTCACGGAGGCATTTT. This chain uses TRBV3-1 with TRBJ1-5; no reliable D call. Germline-derived CDR1 and CDR2 are LGHDT and YNNKEL (reference sequence). V was shortened by 3 bases and J by 15 bases, with 24 bases between the two germline ends. This CDR3 is 15 amino acids long.

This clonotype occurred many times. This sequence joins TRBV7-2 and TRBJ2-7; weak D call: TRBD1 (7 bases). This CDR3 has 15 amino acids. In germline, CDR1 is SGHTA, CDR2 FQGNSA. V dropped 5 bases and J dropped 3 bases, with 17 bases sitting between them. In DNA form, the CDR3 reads TGTGCCAGCAGCGCGGCGGGGACAGAAGTCTACGAGCAGTACTTC. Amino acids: CASSAAGTEVYEQYF.

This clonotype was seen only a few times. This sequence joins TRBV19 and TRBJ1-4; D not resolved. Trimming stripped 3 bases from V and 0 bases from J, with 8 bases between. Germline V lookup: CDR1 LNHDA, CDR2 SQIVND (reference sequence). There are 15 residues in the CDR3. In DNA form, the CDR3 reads TGTGCCAGTAGTATTGGAGGGACAACTAATGAAAAACTGTTTTTT. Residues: CASSIGGTTNEKLFF.

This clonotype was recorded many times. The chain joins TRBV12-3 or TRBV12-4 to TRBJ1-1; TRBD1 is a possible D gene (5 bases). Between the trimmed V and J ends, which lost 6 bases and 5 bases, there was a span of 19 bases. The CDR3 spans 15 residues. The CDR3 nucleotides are TGTGCCAGCAGCCCTCCTCCCGGGGGAGGGACTGAAGCTTTCTTT. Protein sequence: CASSPPPGGGTEAFF.

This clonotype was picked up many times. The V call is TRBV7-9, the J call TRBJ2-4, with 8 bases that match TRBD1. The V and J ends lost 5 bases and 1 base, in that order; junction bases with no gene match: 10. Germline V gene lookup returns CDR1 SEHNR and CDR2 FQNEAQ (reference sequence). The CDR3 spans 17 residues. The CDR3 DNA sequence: TGTGCCAGCAGCGCTCAGGACAGGGTTACCGCCAAAAACATTCAGTACTTC. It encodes CASSAQDRVTAKNIQYF.

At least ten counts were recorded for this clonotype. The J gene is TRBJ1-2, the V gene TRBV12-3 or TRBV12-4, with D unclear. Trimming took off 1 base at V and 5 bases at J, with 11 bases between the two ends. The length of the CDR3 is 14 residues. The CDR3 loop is CASSLGSWGYGYTF. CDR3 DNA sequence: TGTGCCAGCAGTTTAGGATCGTGGGGATATGGCTACACCTTC.

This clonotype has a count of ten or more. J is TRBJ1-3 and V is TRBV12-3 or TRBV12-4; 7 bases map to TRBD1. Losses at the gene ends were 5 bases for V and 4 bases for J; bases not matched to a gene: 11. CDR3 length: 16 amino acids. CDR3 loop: CASSILQGIGGNTIYF. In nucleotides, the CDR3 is TGTGCCAGCAGTATCCTACAGGGGATTGGAGGAAACACCATATATTTT.

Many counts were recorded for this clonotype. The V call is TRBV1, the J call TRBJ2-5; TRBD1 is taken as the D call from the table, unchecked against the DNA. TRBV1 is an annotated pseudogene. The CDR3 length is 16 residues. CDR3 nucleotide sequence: TGCACCAGCAGCCAAGCCCATTTTGTCCCTCGAGGGACCCAGTACTTC. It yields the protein CTSSQAHFVPRGTQYF.

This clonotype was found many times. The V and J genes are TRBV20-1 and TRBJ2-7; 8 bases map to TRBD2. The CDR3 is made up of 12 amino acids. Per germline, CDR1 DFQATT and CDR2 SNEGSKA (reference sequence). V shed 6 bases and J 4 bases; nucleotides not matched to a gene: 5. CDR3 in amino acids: CSAGLAGYEQYF. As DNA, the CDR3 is TGCAGTGCGGGTTTAGCGGGGTACGAGCAGTACTTC.

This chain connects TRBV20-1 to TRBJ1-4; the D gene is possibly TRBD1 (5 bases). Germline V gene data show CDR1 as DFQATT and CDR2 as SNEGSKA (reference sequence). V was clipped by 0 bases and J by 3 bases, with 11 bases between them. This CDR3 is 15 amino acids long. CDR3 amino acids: CSARDAWGPNEKLFF. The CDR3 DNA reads TGCAGTGCTAGAGATGCGTGGGGCCCTAATGAAAAACTGTTTTTT.

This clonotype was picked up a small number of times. The CDR3 sequence is CSAPGTGHYGYTF. DNA of the CDR3: TGCAGTGCCCCTGGGACAGGCCACTATGGCTACACCTTC. V and J are TRBV20-1 and TRBJ1-2; 8 positions agree with TRBD1. V dropped 6 bases and J dropped 3; count of bases not matched to a gene: 6. The germline V gene encodes CDR1 DFQATT and CDR2 SNEGSKA (reference sequence). The CDR3 length is 13 residues.

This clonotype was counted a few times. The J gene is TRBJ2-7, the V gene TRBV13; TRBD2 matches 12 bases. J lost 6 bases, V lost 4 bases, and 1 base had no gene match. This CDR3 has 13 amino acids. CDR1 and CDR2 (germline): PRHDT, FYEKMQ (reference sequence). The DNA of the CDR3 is TGTGCCAGCAGCTCACTAGCGGGGGGCGAGCAGTACTTC. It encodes CASSSLAGGEQYF.

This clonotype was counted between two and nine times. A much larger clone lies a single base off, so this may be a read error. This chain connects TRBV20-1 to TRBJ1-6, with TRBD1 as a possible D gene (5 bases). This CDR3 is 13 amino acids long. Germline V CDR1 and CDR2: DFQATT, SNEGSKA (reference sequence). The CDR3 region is CSARDREDSPLNF. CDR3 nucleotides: TGCAGTGCTAGAGACAGGGAGGATTCACCCCTCAACTTT.

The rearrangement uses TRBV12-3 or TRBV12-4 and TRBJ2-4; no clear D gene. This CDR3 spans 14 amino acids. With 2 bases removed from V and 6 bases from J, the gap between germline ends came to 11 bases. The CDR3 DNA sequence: TGTGCCAGCAGTTTACCATCAGAGCGAAACATTCAGTACTTC. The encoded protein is CASSLPSERNIQYF.